The sequence of this T cell receptor (beta chain) was determined in a study of T cells after posttransplantation cyclophosphamide. In the case of this clone: Its antigen is not known.

Sequencing used immunoSEQ multiplex PCR; TCRdb keeps in-frame clones, though not all of them. Here the sample spans some 52,000 clones, about 86% being singletons. This CDR3 has 14 amino acids. The ends were cut back, 3 bases at V and 5 bases at J, with 14 bases in the middle. Looked up from germline, CDR1 is SGHTA and CDR2 is FQGNSA. Overall study findings and caveats: Skin or GI-infiltrating T cells shared few TRB sequences with blood.

J is TRBJ2-7 and V is TRBV7-2; a possible D gene is TRBD2 (5 bases). The sequence came from a man younger than 45 with a blood cancer, CMV-positive, and with a related stem cell donor. Material: PBMCs. The CDR3 DNA sequence: TGTGCCAGCAGCTTTACTACCCCCGGGAACGAGCAGTACTTC. It yields the protein CASSFTTPGNEQYF.